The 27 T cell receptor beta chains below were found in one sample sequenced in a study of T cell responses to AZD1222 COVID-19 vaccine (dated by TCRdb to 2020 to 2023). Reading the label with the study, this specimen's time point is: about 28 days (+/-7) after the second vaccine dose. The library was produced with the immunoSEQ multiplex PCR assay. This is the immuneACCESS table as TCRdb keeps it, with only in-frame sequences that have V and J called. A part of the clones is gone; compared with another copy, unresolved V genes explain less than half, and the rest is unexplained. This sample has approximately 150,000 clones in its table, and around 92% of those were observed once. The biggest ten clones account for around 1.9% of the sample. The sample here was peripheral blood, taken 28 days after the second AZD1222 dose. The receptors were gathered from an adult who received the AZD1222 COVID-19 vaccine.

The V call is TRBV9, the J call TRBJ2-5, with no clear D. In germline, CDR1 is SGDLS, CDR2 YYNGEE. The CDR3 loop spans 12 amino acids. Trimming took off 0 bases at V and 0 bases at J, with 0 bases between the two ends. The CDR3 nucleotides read TGTGCCAGCAGCGTAGACCAAGAGACCCAGTACTTC. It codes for CASSVDQETQYF.

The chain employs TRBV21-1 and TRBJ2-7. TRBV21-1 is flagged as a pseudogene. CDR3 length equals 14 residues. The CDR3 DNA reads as TGTGCCAGCAGCAAAGGTGGCGTATTCTACGAGCAGTACTTC. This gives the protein CASSKGGVFYEQYF.

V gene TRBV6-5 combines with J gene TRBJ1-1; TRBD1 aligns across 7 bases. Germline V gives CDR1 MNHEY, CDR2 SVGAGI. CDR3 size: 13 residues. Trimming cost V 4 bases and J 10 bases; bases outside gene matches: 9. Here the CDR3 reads CASSSPQGLVAFF. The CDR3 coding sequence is TGTGCCAGCAGTTCACCACAGGGGCTGGTAGCTTTCTTT.

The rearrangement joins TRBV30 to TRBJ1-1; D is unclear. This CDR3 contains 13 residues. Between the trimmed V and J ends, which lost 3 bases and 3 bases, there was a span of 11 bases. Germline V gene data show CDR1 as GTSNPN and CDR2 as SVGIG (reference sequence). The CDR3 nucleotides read TGTGCCTGGAGCCGTGTTTATTACACTGAAGCTTTCTTT. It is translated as CAWSRVYYTEAFF.

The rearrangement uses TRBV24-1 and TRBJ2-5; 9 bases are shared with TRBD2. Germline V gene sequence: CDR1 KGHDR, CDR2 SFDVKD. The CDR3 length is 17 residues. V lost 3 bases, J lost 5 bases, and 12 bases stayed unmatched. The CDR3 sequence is CATSDQIPGLATETQYF. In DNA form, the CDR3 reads TGTGCCACCAGTGATCAAATACCGGGACTAGCTACGGAGACCCAGTACTTC.

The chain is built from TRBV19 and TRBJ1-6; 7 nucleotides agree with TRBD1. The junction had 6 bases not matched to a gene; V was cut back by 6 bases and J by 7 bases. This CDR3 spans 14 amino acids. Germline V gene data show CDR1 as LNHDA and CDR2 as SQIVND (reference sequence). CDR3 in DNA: TGTGCCAGTAGCTCGGGACAGCCAAATTCACCCCTCCACTTT. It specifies CASSSGQPNSPLHF.

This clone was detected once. Here the CDR3 reads CASSPRGSGDGLSGYTF. The CDR3 DNA reads TGTGCCAGCAGCCCCCGAGGGTCGGGGGATGGACTTTCTGGCTACACCTTC. The rearrangement joins TRBV9 to TRBJ1-2; D is possibly TRBD1 (5 bases). The V gene lost 4 bases and the J gene lost 7 bases, with 26 bases spanning the gap. The CDR3 sequence is 17 residues long. Germline V gives CDR1 SGDLS, CDR2 YYNGEE. The variable domain in full, with the rest retrieved from reference TRBV9 and TRBJ1-2, is DSGVTQTPKHLITATGQRVTLRCSPRSGDLSVYWYQQSLDQGLQFLIQYYNGEERAKGNILERFSAQQFPDLHSELNLSSLELGDSALYFCASSPRGSGDGLSGYTFGSGTRLTVV.

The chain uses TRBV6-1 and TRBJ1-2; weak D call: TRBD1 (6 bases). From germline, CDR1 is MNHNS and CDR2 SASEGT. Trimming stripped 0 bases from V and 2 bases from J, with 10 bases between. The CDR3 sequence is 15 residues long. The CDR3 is CASSEATGKNYGYTF. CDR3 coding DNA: TGTGCCAGCAGTGAAGCCACAGGGAAAAACTATGGCTACACCTTC.

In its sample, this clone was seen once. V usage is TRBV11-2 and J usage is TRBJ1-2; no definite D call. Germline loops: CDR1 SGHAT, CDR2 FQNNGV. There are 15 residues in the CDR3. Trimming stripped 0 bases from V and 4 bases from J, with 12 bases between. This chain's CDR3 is CASSLDASWGYGYTF. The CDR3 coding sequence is TGTGCCAGCAGCTTAGACGCCTCTTGGGGCTATGGCTACACCTTC.

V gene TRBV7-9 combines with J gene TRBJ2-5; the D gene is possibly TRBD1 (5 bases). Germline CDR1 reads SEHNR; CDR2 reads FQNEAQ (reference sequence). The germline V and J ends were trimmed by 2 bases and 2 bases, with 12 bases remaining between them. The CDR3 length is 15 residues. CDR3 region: CASSLIGASQETQYF. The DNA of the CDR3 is TGTGCCAGCAGCTTAATAGGGGCTTCACAAGAGACCCAGTACTTC. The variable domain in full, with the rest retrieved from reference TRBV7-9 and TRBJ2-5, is DTGVSQNPRHKITKRGQNVTFRCDPISEHNRLYWYRQTLGQGPEFLTYFQNEAQLEKSRLLSDRFSAERPKGSFSTLEIQRTEQGDSAMYLCASSLIGASQETQYFGPGTRLLVL.

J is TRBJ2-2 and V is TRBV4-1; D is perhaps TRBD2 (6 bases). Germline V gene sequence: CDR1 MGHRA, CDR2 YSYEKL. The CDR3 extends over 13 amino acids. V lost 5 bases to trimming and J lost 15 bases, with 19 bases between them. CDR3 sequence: CASSWDSEFPLFF. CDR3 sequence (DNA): TGCGCCAGCAGCTGGGACTCCGAGTTCCCATTGTTTTTT.

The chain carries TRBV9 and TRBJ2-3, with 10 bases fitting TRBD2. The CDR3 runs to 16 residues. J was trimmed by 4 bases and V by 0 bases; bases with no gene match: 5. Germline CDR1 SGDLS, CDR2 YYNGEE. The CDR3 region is CASSVGLAGVADTQYF. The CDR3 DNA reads TGTGCCAGCAGCGTAGGGCTAGCGGGAGTTGCAGATACGCAGTATTTT.

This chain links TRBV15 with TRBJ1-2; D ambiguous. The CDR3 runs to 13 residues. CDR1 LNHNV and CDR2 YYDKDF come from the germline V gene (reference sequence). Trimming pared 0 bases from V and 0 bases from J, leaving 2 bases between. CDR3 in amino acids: CATSRDTNYGYTF. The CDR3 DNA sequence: TGTGCCACCAGCAGAGATACTAACTATGGCTACACCTTC.

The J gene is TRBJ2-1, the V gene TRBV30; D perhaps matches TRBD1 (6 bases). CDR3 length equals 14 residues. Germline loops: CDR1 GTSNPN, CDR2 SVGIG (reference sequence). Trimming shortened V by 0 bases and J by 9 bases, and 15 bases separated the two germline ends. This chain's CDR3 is CAWSVGSGVVEQFF. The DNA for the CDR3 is TGTGCCTGGAGTGTAGGGTCAGGGGTTGTTGAGCAGTTCTTC.

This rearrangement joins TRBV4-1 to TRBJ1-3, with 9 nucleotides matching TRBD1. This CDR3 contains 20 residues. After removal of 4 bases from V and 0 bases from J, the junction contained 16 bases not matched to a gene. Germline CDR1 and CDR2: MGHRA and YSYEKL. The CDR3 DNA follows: TGCGCCAGCAGCCGTTACAACTGGGGGACAGGGCTACGCTCTGGAAACACCATATATTTT. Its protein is CASSRYNWGTGLRSGNTIYF.

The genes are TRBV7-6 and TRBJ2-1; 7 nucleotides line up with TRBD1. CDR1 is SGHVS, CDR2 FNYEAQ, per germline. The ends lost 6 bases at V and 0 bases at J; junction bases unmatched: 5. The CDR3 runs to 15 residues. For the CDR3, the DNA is TGTGCCAGCAGAAAGGACAGGAGCTCCTACAATGAGCAGTTCTTC. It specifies CASRKDRSSYNEQFF.

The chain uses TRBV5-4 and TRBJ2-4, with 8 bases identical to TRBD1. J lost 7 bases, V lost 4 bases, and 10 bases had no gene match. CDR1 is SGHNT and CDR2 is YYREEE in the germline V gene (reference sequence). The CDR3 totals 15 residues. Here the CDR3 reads CASSTIGQGGNIQYF. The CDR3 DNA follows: TGTGCCAGCAGCACAATAGGACAGGGTGGGAACATTCAGTACTTC.

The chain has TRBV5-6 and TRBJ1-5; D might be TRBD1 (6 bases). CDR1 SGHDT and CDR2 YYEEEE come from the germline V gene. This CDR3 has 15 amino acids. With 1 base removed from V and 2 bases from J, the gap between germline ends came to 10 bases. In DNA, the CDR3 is TGTGCCAGCAGCTTGACAGGGTTGGGCAATCAGCCCCAGCATTTT. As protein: CASSLTGLGNQPQHF.

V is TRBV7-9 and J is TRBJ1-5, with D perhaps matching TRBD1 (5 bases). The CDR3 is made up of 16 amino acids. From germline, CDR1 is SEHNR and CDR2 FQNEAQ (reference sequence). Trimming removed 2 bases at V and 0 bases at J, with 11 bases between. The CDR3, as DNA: TGTGCCAGCAGCTTAAGCGGGGCCCCTAGCAATCAGCCCCAGCATTTT. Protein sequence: CASSLSGAPSNQPQHF.

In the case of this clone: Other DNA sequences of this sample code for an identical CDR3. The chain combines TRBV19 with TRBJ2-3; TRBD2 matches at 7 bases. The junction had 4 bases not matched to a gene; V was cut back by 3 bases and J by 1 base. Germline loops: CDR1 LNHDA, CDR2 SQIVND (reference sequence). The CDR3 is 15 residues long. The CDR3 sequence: CASSIVAGGTDTQYF. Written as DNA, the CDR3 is TGTGCCAGTAGTATTGTCGCGGGGGGCACAGATACGCAGTATTTT. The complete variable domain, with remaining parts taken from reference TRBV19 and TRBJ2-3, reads DGGITQSPKYLFRKEGQNVTLSCEQNLNHDAMYWYRQDPGQGLRLIYYSQIVNDFQKGDIAEGYSVSREKKESFPLTVTSAQKNPTAFYLCASSIVAGGTDTQYFGPGTRLTVL.

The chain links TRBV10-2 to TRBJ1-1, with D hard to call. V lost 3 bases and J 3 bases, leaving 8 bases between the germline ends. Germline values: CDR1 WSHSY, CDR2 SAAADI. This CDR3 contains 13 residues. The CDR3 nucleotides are TGCGCCAGCAGTGACGGTCTGGACACTGAAGCTTTCTTT. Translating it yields CASSDGLDTEAFF.

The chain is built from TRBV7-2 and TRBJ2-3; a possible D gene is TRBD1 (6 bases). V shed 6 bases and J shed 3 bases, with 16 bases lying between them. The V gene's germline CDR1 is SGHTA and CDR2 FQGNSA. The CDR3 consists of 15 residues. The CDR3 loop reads CASRRPGHPTDTQYF. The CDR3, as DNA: TGTGCCAGCAGACGTCCGGGACACCCAACAGATACGCAGTATTTT.

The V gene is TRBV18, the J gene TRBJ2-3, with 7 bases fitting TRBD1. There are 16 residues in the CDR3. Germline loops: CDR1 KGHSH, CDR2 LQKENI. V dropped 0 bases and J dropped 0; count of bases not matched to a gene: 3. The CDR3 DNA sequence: TGTGCCAGCTCACCACCAAGGGGGCGCAGCACAGATACGCAGTATTTT. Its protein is CASSPPRGRSTDTQYF.

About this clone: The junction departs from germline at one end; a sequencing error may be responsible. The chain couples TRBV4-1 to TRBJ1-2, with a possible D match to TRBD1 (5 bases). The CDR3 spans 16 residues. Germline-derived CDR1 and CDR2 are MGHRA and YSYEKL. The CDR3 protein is CASSQGPGGGAYSYTF. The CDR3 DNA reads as TGCGCCAGCAGCCAAGGACCGGGGGGTGGCGCCTATAGCTACACCTTC.

The CDR3 DNA sequence: TGTGCCAGCAGTTACTTAGGAGGTGGGGATCAGCCCCAGCATTTT. This encodes CASSYLGGGDQPQHF. J is TRBJ1-5 and V is TRBV6-5; D not resolved. Per the germline V gene, CDR1 is MNHEY and CDR2 is SVGAGI. This CDR3 is 15 amino acids long. V was pared by 1 base and J by 5 bases, with 12 bases between.

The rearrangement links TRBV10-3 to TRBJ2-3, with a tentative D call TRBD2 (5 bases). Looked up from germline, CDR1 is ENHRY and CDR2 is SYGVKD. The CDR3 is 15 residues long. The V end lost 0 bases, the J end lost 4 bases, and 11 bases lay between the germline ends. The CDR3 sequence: CAISESKGVPDTQYF. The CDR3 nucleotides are TGTGCCATCAGTGAGTCGAAGGGAGTCCCAGATACGCAGTATTTT.

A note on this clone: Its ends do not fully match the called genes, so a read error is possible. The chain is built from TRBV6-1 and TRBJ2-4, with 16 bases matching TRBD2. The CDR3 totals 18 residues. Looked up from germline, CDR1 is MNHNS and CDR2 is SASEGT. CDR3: CASSDIGTSGGATNIQYF. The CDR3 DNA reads TGTGCCAGCAGTGACATCGGGACTAGCGGGGGGGCCACAAACATTCAGTACTTC.